This T cell receptor beta chain was obtained from a study of cytomegalovirus exposure and HLA in healthy donors. The study, taken as a whole, reports: A previous analysis found most TCR beta V segments productive roughly 87% or roughly 30% of the time. When analyzed later, a missense DCLRE1C variant was found to be linked to TCR beta V- and J-gene trimming.

A multiplex PCR was run with 60 Vbeta primers and 13 Jbeta primers. Authors' processing steps: About 11 million shared chains were among the approximately 82 million unique TCR beta chains that a later analysis counted. Clones were sequenced by immunoSEQ multiplex PCR, and TCRdb holds only the in-frame ones, with some missing. The D gene and trimming were derived from the DNA, and the V and J assignments and clone size from that table. Altogether roughly 150,000 clones are present, 81% being singletons, with the ten largest covering 1.3%. The V and J ends lost 2 bases and 3 bases respectively, with 14 bases between them. From germline, CDR1 is SEHNR and CDR2 FQNEAQ (reference sequence). There are 16 residues in the CDR3. Notes on this clone: Its antigen is as yet unknown.

The V gene is TRBV7-9, the J gene TRBJ2-1; tentative D call: TRBD2 (7 bases). This sequence was found in a man aged 50 or older in good health and CMV-seropositive. Sequencing input: PBMCs. CDR3 protein: CASSLTGGASYNEQFF. CDR3 bases: TGTGCCAGCAGCTTAACGGGGGGCGCCAGCTACAATGAGCAGTTCTTC.